This T cell receptor beta chain stems from a study of technical replicates of blood from a few donors. Clones were sequenced by immunoSEQ multiplex PCR, and TCRdb holds only the in-frame ones, with some missing. The table has 50,000 to 70,000 clones, roughly 95% seen once. The CDR3 is 14 residues long. The count of this clone is one. Sequenced input: PBMCs. The origin of this receptor is a human donor in good health. Some clones in this sample may be carry-over from other donors' samples. The rearrangement joins TRBV21-1 to TRBJ2-7; the table calls TRBD1, which could not be checked here. TRBV21-1 is classified as a pseudogene. DNA for the CDR3: TGTGCCAGCAGCAATAACAGGGGGCTCTACGAGCAGTACTTC. Protein: CASSNNRGLYEQYF.